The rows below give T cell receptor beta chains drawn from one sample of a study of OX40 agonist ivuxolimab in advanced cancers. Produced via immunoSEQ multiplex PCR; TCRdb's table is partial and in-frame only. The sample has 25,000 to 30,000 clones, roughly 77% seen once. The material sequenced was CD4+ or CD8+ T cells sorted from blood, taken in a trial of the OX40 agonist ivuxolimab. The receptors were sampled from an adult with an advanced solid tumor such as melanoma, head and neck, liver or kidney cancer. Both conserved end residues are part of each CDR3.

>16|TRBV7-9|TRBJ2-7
CASSLEDRGLTYEQYF
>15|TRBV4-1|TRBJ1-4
CASSQEWTANEKLFF
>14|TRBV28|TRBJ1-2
CASSLFQGQGAYTF
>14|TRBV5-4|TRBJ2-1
CASTDRGTYNEQFF
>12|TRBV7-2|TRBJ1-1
CASSLAGLEAFF
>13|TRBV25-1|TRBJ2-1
CASSVGQLGEQFF
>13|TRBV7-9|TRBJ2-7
CASSLGQHYEQYF
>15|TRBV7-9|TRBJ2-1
CASSPRLETYNEQFF
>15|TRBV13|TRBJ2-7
CASSLGVRRTDEQYF
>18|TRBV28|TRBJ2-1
CASSLESLREVPYNEQFF
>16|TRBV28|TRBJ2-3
CASRPYKRGSTDTQYF
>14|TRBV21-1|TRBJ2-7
CARTQLVRLYEQYF
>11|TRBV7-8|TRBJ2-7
CASSTGYEQYF
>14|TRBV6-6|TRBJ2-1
CASSYPGGYNEQFF
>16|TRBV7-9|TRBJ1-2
CASSHSRDNLNYGYTF
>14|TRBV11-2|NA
CASTPHPGNNEQYF
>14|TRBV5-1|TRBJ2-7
CASSGGTSGYEQYF
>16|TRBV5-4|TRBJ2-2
CASRTGTSEWTGELFF
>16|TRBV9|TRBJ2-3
CASSAEGGRSGDTQYF
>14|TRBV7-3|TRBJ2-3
CASSPGLSTDTQYF
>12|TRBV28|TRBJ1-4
CASSLRGPHLFF
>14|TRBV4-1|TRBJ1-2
CASSQTDTSYGYTF
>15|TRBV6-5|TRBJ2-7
CASKQLADQAYEQYF
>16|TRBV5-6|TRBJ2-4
CASSSTWGWVRNIQYF
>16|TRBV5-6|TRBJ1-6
CASSSHSTGGRSPLHF
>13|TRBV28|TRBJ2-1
CASSLTSYNEQFF
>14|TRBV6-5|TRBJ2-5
CASSYSGVGETQYF
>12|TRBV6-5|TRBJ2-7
CASSFTGYEQYF
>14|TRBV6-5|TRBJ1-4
CASSYGFGTEKLFF
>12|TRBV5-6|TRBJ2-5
CASSGDSETQYF
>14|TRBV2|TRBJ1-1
CASSANRASAEAFF
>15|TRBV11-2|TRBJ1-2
CASSLTGTRDYGYTF
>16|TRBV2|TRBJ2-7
CASSEPSGTLLLEQYF
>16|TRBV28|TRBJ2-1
CASRSNQGSSYNEQFF
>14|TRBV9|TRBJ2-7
CASSVGGDSYEQYF
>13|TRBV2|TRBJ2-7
CASSEATHYEQYF
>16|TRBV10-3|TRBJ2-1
CAISVVGPDSYNEQFF
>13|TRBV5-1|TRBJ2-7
CASRDSGSYEQYF
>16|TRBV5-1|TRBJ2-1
CASSLWTSNEDNEQFF
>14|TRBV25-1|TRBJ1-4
CASFTGATNEKLFF
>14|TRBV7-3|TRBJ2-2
CASSYNRNTGELFF
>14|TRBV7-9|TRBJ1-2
CASSAKTENYGYTF
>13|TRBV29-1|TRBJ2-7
CSVSRQGSYEQYF
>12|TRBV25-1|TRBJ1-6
CASSELFSPLHF
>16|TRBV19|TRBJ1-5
CASSIWEGEGNQPQHF
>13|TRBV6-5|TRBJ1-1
CASSRPSNTEAFF
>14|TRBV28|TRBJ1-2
CASSLPTGYYGYTF
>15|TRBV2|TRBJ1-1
CASTEDSFGYTEAFF
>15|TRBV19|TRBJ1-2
CATRGTLESNYGYTF
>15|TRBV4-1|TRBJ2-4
CASSQVLKSWDIQYF
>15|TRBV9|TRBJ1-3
CASSGGGAEVNTIYF